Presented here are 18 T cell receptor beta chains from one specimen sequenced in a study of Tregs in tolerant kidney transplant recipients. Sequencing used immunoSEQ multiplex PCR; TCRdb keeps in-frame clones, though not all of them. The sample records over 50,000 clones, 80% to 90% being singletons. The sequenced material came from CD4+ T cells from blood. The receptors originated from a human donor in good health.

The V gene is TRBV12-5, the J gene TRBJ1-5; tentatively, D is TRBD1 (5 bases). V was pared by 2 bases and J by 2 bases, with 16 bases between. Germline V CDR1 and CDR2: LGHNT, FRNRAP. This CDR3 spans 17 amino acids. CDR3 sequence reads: CASGLTAGGVGNQPQHF. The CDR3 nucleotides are TGTGCTAGTGGTTTGACTGCCGGGGGGGTCGGCAATCAGCCCCAGCATTTT.

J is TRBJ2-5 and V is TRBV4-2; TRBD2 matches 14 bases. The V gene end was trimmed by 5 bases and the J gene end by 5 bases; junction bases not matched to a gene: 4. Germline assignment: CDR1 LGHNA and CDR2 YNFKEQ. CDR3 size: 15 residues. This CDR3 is CASSRLAGGGETQYF. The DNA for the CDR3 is TGTGCCAGCAGCAGACTAGCGGGAGGGGGGGAGACCCAGTACTTC.

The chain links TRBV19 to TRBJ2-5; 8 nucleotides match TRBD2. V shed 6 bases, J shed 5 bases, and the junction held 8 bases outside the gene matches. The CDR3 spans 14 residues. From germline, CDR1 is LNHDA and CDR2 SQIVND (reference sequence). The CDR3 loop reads CASSRSRGGETQYF. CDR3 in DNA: TGTGCCAGTAGCAGAAGTCGGGGGGGGGAGACCCAGTACTTC. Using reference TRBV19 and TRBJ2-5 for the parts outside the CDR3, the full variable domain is DGGITQSPKYLFRKEGQNVTLSCEQNLNHDAMYWYRQDPGQGLRLIYYSQIVNDFQKGDIAEGYSVSREKKESFPLTVTSAQKNPTAFYLCASSRSRGGETQYFGPGTRLLVL.

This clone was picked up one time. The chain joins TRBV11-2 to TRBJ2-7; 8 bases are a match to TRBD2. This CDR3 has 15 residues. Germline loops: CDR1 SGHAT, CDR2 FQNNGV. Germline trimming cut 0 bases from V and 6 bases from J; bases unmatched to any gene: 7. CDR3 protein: CASSLEGTSPFEQYF. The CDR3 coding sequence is TGTGCCAGCAGCTTAGAAGGGACTAGTCCTTTCGAGCAGTACTTC.

The CDR3 nucleotides are TGTGCCAGCAGCCTAACGGGGGGCCGGGTGACCGGGGAGCTGTTTTTT. As protein: CASSLTGGRVTGELFF. The V gene is TRBV5-5, the J gene TRBJ2-2; possible D gene TRBD2, 7 bases. This CDR3 has 16 residues. The V and J ends lost 4 bases and 5 bases respectively, with 18 bases between them. Germline V gene sequence: CDR1 SGHKS, CDR2 YYEKEE (reference sequence).

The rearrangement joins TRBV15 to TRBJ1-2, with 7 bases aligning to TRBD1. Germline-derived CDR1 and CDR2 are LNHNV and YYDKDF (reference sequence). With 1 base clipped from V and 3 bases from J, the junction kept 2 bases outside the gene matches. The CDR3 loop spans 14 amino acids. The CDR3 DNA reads TGTGCCACCAGCAGAGTGGGGACAGACTATGGCTACACCTTC. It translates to CATSRVGTDYGYTF. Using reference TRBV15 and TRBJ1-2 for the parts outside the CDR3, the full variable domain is DAMVIQNPRYQVTQFGKPVTLSCSQTLNHNVMYWYQQKSSQAPKLLFHYYDKDFNNEADTPDNFQSRRPNTSFCFLDIRSPGLGDTAMYLCATSRVGTDYGYTFGSGTRLTVV.

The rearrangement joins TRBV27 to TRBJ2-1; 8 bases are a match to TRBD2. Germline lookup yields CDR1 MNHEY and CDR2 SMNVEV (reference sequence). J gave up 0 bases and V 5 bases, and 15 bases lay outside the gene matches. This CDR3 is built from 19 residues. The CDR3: CASSTPFWTSSSSYNEQFF. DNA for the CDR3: TGTGCCAGCAGTACCCCCTTCTGGACTAGCTCAAGCTCCTACAATGAGCAGTTCTTC.

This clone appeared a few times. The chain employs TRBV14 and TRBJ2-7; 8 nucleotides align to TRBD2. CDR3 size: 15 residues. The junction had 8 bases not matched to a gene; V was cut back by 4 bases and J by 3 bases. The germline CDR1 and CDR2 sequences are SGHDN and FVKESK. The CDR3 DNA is TGTGCCAGCAGCCCTGTCGGGGGGGAATACTACGAGCAGTACTTC. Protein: CASSPVGGEYYEQYF.

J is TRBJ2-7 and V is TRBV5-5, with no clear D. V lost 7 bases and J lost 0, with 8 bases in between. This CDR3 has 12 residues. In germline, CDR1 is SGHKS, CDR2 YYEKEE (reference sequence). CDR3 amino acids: CASLSISYEQYF. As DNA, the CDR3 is TGTGCCAGCCTTTCGATCTCCTACGAGCAGTACTTC.

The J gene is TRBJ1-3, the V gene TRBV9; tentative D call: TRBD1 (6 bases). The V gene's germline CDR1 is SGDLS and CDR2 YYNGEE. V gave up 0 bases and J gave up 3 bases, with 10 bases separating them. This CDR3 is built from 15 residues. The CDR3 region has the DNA TGTGCCAGCAGCGTAGGGGGGGCTGGTGGAAACACCATATATTTT. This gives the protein CASSVGGAGGNTIYF.

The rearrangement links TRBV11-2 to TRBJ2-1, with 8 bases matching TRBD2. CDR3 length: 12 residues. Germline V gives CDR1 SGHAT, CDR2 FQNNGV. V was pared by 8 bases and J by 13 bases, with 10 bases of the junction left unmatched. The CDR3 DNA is TGTGCCAGCTTATCTCGACTAGCGCAACAGTTCTTC. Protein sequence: CASLSRLAQQFF.

CDR3 nucleotide sequence: TGTGCCAGCAGCTCCCCCTCTCTTGATACGCAGTATTTT. Translated: CASSSPSLDTQYF. V usage is TRBV7-8 and J usage is TRBJ2-3; D unresolved. CDR1 is SGHVS, CDR2 FQNEAQ, per germline. This CDR3 is 13 amino acids long. With 4 bases removed from V and 6 bases from J, the gap between germline ends came to 11 bases.

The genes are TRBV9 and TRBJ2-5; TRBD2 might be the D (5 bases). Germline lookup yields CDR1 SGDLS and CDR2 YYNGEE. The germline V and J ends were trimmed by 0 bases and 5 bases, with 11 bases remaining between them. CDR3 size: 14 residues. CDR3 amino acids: CASSVGAAEETQYF. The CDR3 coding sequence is TGTGCCAGCAGCGTAGGCGCAGCGGAGGAGACCCAGTACTTC.

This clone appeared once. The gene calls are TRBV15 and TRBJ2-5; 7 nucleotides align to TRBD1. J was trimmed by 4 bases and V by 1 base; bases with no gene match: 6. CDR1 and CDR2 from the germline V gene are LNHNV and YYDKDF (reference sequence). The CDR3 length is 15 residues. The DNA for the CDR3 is TGTGCCACCAGCAGAGTGCAACAGGGGATAGAGACCCAGTACTTC. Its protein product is CATSRVQQGIETQYF.

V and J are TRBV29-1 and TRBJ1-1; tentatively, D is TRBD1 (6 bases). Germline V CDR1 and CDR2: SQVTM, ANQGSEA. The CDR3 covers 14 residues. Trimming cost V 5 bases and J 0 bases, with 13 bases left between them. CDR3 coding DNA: TGCAGCGTTTCTACGGGGGCAATGAACACTGAAGCTTTCTTT. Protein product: CSVSTGAMNTEAFF.

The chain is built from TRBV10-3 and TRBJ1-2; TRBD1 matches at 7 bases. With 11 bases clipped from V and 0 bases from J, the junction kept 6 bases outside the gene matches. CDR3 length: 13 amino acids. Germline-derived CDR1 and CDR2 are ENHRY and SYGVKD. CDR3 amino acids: CAARDSANYGYTF. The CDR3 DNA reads TGTGCCGCAAGGGACAGTGCTAACTATGGCTACACCTTC.

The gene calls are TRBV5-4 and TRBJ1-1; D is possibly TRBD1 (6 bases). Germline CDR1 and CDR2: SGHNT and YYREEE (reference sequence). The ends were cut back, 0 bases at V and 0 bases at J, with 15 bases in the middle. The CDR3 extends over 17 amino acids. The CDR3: CASSLEARGKLNTEAFF. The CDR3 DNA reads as TGTGCCAGCAGCTTGGAGGCGAGGGGGAAACTGAACACTGAAGCTTTCTTT.

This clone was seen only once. The CDR3 here is CASSDMEDGELFF. In nucleotides, the CDR3 is TGTGCCAGCAGTGATATGGAGGACGGGGAGCTGTTTTTT. The V call is TRBV2, the J call TRBJ2-2, with TRBD2 as a possible D gene (5 bases). The CDR3 loop spans 13 amino acids. V gave up 3 bases and J gave up 7 bases, with 9 bases separating them. The germline CDR1 and CDR2 sequences are SNHLY and FYNNEI. The variable domain in full, with the rest retrieved from reference TRBV2 and TRBJ2-2, is EPEVTQTPSHQVTQMGQEVILRCVPISNHLYFYWYRQILGQKVEFLVSFYNNEISEKSEIFDDQFSVERPDGSNFTLKIRSTKLEDSAMYFCASSDMEDGELFFGEGSRLTVL.